This T cell receptor (beta chain) stems from a study of blood T cell repertoires in COVID-19. For the study at large: Specimens from acute and convalescent COVID-19 originated in the United States, Italy and Spain. T cells, B-cell-depleted T cells, or PBMCs provided the cDNA or gDNA that served as material.

In the authors' workflow: The assay estimated nucleated cells by amplifying reference gene primers. Measured with immunoSEQ multiplex PCR; TCRdb has only the in-frame clones, and not every one. From that table come the V and J calls and clone size; the DNA was used to work out D and trimming. The sample lists 190,000 or so clones, 70% to 85% occurring once. The CDR3 loop spans 12 amino acids. Trimming removed 6 bases from V and 7 bases from J; junction bases left unmatched: 5. Germline V gene lookup returns CDR1 SQVTM and CDR2 ANQGSEA. The specimen sequenced was peripheral blood. This chain connects TRBV29-1 to TRBJ1-1; 10 bases are shared with TRBD1. This clonotype was obtained from a human donor with acute or convalescent COVID-19. The donor label of this sample is uncertain. The CDR3 bases are TGCAGCGTGGCGGGACAGGGGTTTGAAGCTTTCTTT. Amino acids: CSVAGQGFEAFF.